This T cell receptor (beta chain) originates from a study of T cell responses to AZD1222 COVID-19 vaccine (dated by TCRdb to 2020 to 2022). With regard to the full study: A total of 230 to 250 trial participants underwent TCR sequencing, of whom roughly 210 received two doses of AZD1222 and about 26 received two doses of the MenACWY control vaccine. Trial participants were enrolled by age into 18-55, 56-69 and 70-plus year subgroups, with 148, 28 and 57 TCR-sequenced participants respectively.

The label giving this sample's time point can be read as: about 28 days (+/-7) after the second vaccine dose. AZD1222 recipients with second doses at about 4 weeks or about 12 weeks were pooled, because spike-specific TCR depth and breadth did not differ between schedules. The vaccinee samples were drawn from two UK trials, COV001 and COV002, one of which was a single-blind randomized controlled phase 2/3 trial testing AZD1222 (ChAdOx1 nCoV-19) in healthy adults. Trial participant PBMC samples were collected at day 0 and day 28 after the second dose for TCRbeta chain sequencing. As to this clone: What antigen it recognizes has not been identified. Qualities for individual bases were not recorded, and no much larger clone is one base off.

Per the germline V gene, WSHSY is the CDR1 and SAAADI is the CDR2. Cut back by 9 bases and 0 bases, the V and J ends lie 5 bases apart. Inclusive of the bounding cysteine and phenylalanine, the CDR3 is 11 residues long. Of all the DNA, just the CDR3 is kept, 33 bases in frame from base 1. The CDR3 regions of human TCRbeta chains were analyzed by immunosequencing. The study's processing was this. TCRs in the repertoires were compared against a reference library of SARS-CoV-2-specific TCRs that had been generated with the MIRA antigen-specificity platform. Breadth was defined as the fraction of unique TCRs that were SARS-CoV-2-associated, and depth was defined as the fraction of total T cells that were SARS-CoV-2-associated. Using the MIRA data, each spike-specific TCR was mapped to the spike region that the TCR reacts to and placed in a CD4 or CD8 class. Log10-transformed breadth and depth values were compared by one-way ANOVA with Sidak's multiple comparisons tests. In TCRdb, the immuneACCESS table is reduced to in-frame sequences with V and J assigned. These tables do not hold every clone; where another copy was compared, an unresolved V gene accounts for under half, and the others remain unexplained. Clone size and the V and J calls come from that table; the DNA yielded D and trimming. This sample has approximately 140,000 clones in its table, and around 94% of those were observed once. 9.3% of the sample is held by the ten biggest clonotypes.

Results the study describes overall, beyond this receptor: In the small 56-69-year group, the increase in depth fell short of significance, most likely because of low power. After two AZD1222 doses, both the breadth and the depth of spike-specific TCRs were significantly higher than at day 0 and than in MenACWY recipients. Because no day 14 peak-response samples were available, the repertoires could be characterized only after the peak T cell response. CD4 TCRs associated with the vaccine covered the entire spike protein, and the dominant responses were in regions 160-218 and 743-854. Participants were mostly white British and included more females than males, and it was suggested by the authors that clonal diversity may have been underestimated. Conclusions about previously exposed vaccinees are limited because only 5 or 6 AZD1222 recipients were SARS-CoV-2 seropositive at baseline. Reportedly, almost half of the unique spike-specific TCRs recognized epitopes lying outside the regions that are mutated in the B.1.351 and B.1.1.7 variants.

Material: peripheral blood, obtained 28 days after the second AZD1222 dose. The sequence is built from TRBV10-2 and TRBJ1-1, with the D gene uncertain. The receptor comes from an adult who received the AZD1222 COVID-19 vaccine. The CDR3 reads as follows: CASRMNTEAFF. In nucleotide form, the sequence is TGCGCCAGTCGGATGAACACTGAAGCTTTCTTT.